The text below deals with one T cell receptor (beta chain). As yet, its antigen is unknown. Time point specified: newly diagnosed GD, antithyroid drugs for less than 3 months. RNA from PBMCs was the source of the TCR library. V trimming: 6 bases; J trimming: 6 bases; junction bases outside the gene matches: 12. The CDR3 extends over 16 amino acids. The data derive from a study of regulatory T cells in long-lasting Graves disease. As for the study in general: Antithyroid drug intake by newly diagnosed Graves' patients had lasted under 3 months.

General observations from the study: Favored usage of TRBV28, TRBJ1-2 and TRBJ2-5 was recorded in persistent disease.

Assembly of TCR beta libraries relied on iRepertoire HTBI primers together with Arm-PCR of CDR3 regions. TCRdb reprocessed the multiplex PCR reads via MiXCR and lists one record per CDR3 protein. The data hold 200,000 to 250,000 distinct CDR3 sequences, with approximately 20% observed a single time. The TCR originated in a female donor with Graves disease. The chain recombines TRBV12-3 or TRBV12-4 with TRBJ2-2, with 8 nucleotides matching TRBD1. The sequenced sample was peripheral blood mononuclear cells (PBMCs), obtained at new diagnosis, from a patient treated with antithyroid drugs. The CDR3 region has the DNA TGTGCCAGCAGAAATTCCCAGGGACAGGCGGCCGGGGAGCTGTTTTTT. This translates into CASRNSQGQAAGELFF.